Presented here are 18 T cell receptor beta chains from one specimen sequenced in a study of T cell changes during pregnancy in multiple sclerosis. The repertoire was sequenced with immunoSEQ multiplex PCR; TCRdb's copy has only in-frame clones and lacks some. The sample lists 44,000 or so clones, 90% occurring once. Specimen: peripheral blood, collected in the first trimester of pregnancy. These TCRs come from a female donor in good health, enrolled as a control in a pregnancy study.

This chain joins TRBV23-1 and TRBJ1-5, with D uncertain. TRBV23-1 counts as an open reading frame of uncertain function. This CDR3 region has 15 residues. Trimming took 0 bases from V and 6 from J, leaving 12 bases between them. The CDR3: CASSQSEAACQPQHF. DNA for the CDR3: TGCGCCAGCAGTCAATCGGAAGCGGCCTGTCAGCCCCAGCATTTT.

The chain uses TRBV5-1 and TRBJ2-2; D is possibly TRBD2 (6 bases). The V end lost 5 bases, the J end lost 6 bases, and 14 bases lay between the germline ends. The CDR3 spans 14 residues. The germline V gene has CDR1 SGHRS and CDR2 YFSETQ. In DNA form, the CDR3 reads TGCGCCAGCAGTCTGCTAGGGAGGTCCGGGGAGCTGTTTTTT. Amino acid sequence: CASSLLGRSGELFF.

In DNA form, the CDR3 reads TGTGCCAGCTCACCAGATGACACAGAGCAGTACTTC. This translates into CASSPDDTEQYF. V and J are TRBV18 and TRBJ2-7; D is uncertain. Trimming took 2 bases from V and 7 from J, leaving 9 bases between them. The CDR3 sequence is 12 residues long. In germline, CDR1 is KGHSH, CDR2 LQKENI.

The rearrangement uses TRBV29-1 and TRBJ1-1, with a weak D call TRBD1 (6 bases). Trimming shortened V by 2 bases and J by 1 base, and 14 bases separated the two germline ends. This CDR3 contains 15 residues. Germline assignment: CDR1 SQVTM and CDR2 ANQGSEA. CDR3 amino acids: CSVERQGIRNTEAFF. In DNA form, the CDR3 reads TGCAGCGTTGAAAGGCAGGGGATCAGGAACACTGAAGCTTTCTTT.

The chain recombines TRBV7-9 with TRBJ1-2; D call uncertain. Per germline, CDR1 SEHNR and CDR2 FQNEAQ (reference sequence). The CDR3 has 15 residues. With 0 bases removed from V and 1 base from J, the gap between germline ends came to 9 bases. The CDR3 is CASSLAGRVNYGYTF. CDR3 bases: TGTGCCAGCAGCTTAGCGGGCAGAGTTAACTATGGCTACACCTTC.

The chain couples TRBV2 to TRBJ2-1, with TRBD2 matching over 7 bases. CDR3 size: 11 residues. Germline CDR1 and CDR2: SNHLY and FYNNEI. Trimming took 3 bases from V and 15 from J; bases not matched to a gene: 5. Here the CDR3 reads CASSEYGRWFF. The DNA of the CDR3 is TGTGCCAGCAGTGAGTACGGGAGGTGGTTCTTC.

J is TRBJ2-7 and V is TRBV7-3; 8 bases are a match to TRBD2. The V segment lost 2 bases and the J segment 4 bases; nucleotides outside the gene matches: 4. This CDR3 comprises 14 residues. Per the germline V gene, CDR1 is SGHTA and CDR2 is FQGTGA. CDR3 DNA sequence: TGTGCCAGCAGCTTACAACCTAGCGGGTACGAGCAGTACTTC. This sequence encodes CASSLQPSGYEQYF.

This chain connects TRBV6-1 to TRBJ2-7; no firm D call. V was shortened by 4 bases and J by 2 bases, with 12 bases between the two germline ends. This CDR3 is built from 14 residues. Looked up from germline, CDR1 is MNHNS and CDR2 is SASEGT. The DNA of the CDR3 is TGTGCCAGCAGTGTAATCGCGGAAACCTACGAGCAGTACTTC. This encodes CASSVIAETYEQYF.

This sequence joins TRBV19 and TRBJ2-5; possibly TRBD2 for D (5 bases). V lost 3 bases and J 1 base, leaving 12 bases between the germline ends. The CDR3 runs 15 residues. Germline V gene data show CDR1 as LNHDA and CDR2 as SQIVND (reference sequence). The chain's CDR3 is CASSIRSGSQETQYF. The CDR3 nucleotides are TGTGCCAGTAGTATCAGGTCGGGGAGCCAAGAGACCCAGTACTTC.

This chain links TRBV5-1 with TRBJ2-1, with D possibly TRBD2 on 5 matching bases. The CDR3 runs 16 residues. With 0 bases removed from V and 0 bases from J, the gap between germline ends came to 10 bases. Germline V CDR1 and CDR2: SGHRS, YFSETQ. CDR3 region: CASSLGGSNSYNEQFF. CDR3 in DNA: TGCGCCAGCAGCTTGGGCGGGTCTAACTCCTACAATGAGCAGTTCTTC.

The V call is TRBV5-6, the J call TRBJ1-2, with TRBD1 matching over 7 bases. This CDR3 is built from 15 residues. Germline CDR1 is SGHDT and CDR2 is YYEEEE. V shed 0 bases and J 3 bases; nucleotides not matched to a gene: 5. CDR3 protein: CASSLVQGVDYGYTF. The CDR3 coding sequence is TGTGCCAGCAGCTTGGTTCAGGGGGTGGACTATGGCTACACCTTC.

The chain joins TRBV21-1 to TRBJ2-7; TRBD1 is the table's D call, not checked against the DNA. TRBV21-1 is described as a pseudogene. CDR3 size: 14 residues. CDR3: CASSGWDRASEQYF. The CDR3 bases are TGTGCCAGCAGCGGCTGGGACAGGGCTAGCGAGCAGTACTTC.

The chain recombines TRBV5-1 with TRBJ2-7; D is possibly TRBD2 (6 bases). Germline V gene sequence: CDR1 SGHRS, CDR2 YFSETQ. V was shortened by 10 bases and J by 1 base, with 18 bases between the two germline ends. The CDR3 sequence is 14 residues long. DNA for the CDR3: TGCGCCTGTCGGACTAACCCAACTTCCTACGAGCAGTACTTC. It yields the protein CACRTNPTSYEQYF.

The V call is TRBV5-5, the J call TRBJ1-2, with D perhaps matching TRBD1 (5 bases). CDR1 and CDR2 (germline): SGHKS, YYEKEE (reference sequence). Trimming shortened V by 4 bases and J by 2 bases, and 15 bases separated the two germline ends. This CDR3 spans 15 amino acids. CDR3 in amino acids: CASSRSREGNYGYTF. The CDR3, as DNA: TGTGCCAGCAGCCGATCTCGGGAGGGGAACTATGGCTACACCTTC.

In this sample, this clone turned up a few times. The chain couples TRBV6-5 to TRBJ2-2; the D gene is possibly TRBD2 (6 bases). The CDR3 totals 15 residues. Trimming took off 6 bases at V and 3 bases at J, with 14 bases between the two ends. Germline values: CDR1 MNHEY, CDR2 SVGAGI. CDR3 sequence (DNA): TGTGCCAGCAGCTCGGGGGACTCCCACACCGGGGAGCTGTTTTTT. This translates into CASSSGDSHTGELFF.

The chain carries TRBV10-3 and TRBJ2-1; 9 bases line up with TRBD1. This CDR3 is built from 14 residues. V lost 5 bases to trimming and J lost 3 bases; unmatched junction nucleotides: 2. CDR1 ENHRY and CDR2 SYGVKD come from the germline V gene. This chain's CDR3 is CAISPGQGYNEQFF. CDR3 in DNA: TGTGCCATCAGTCCGGGACAGGGCTACAATGAGCAGTTCTTC.

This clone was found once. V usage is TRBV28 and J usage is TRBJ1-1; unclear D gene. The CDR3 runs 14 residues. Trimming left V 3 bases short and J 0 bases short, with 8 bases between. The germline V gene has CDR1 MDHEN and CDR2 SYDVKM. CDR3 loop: CASSLPGLNTEAFF. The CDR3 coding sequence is TGTGCCAGCAGTTTGCCAGGATTGAACACTGAAGCTTTCTTT. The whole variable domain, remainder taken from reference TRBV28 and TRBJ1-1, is DVKVTQSSRYLVKRTGEKVFLECVQDMDHENMFWYRQDPGLGLRLIYFSYDVKMKEKGDIPEGYSVSREKKERFSLILESASTNQTSMYLCASSLPGLNTEAFFGQGTRLTVV.

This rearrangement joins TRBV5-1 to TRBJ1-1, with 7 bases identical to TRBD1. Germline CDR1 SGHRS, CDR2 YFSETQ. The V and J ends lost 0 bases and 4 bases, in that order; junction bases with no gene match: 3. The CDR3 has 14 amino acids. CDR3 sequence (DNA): TGCGCCAGCAGCTTGGCGGCAGGGGGCACTGAAGCTTTCTTT. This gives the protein CASSLAAGGTEAFF. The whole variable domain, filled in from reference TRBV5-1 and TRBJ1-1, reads KAGVTQTPRYLIKTRGQQVTLSCSPISGHRSVSWYQQTPGQGLQFLFEYFSETQRNKGNFPGRFSGRQFSNSRSEMNVSTLELGDSALYLCASSLAAGGTEAFFGQGTRLTVV.